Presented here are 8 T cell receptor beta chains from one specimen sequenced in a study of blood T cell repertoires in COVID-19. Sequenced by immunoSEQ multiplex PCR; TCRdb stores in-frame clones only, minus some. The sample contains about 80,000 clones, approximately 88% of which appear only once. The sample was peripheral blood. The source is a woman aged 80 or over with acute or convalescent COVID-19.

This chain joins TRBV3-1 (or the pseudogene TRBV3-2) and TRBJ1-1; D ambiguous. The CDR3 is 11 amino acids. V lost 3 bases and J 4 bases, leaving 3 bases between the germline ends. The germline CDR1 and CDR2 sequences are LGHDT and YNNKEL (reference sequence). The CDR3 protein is CASSHGTEAFF. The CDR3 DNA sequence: TGTGCCAGCAGCCACGGCACTGAAGCTTTCTTT.

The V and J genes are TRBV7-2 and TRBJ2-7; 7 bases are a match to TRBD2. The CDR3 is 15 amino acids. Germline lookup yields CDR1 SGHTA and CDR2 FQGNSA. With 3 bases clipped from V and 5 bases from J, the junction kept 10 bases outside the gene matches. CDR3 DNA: TGTGCCAGCAGCTTTGGGGGGAGGGATGGTGACGAGCAGTACTTC. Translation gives CASSFGGRDGDEQYF.

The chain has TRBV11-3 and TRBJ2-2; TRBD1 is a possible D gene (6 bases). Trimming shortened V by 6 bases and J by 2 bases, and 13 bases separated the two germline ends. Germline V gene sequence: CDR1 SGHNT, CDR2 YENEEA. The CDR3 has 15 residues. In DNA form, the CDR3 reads TGTGCCAGCAGTTCTGTACAGGGTAACACCGGGGAGCTGTTTTTT. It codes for CASSSVQGNTGELFF. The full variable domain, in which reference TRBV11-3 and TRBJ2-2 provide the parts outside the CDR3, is EAGVVQSPRYKIIEKKQPVAFWCNPISGHNTLYWYLQNLGQGPELLIRYENEEAVDDSQLPKDRFSAERLKGVDSTLKIQPAELGDSAVYLCASSSVQGNTGELFFGEGSRLTVL.

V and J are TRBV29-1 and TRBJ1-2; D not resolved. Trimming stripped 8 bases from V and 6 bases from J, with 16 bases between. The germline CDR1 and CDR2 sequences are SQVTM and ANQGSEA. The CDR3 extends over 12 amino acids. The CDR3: CSPIESADGYTF. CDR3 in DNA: TGCAGCCCGATAGAAAGTGCGGATGGCTACACCTTC.

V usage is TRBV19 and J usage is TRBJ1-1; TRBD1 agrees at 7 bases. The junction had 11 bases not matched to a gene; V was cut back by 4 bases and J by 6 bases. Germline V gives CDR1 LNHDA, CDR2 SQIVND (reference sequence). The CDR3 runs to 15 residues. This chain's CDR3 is CASSTSGTEAPEAFF. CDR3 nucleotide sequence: TGTGCCAGTAGTACCTCCGGGACAGAGGCCCCTGAAGCTTTCTTT.

CDR3 in amino acids: CAWIQQGETYEQYF. The DNA for the CDR3 is TGTGCCTGGATACAGCAGGGGGAAACGTACGAGCAGTACTTC. The chain uses TRBV30 and TRBJ2-7; 7 bases agree with TRBD1. The ends lost 4 bases at V and 4 bases at J; junction bases unmatched: 10. The CDR3 runs to 14 residues. Germline loops: CDR1 GTSNPN, CDR2 SVGIG (reference sequence). Variable domain in full (rest from reference TRBV30 and TRBJ2-7): SQTIHQWPATLVQPVGSPLSLECTVEGTSNPNLYWYRQAAGRGLQLLFYSVGIGQISSEVPQNLSASRPQDRQFILSSKKLLLSDSGFYLCAWIQQGETYEQYFGPGTRLTVT.

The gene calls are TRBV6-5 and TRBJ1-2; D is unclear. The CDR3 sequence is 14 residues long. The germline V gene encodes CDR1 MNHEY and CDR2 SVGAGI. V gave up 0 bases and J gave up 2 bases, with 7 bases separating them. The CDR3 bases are TGTGCCAGCAGTTACTCGAGAGGGAACTATGGCTACACCTTC. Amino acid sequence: CASSYSRGNYGYTF.

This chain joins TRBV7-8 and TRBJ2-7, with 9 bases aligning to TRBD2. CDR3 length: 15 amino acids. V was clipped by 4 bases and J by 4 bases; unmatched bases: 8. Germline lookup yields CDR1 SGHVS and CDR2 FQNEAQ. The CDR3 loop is CASSSRSGRGYEQYF. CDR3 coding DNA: TGTGCCAGCAGCTCCCGTAGCGGGAGAGGTTACGAGCAGTACTTC.